This TCR beta chain was obtained from a study of blood T cells in healthy people across ages. Study findings and constraints: For the donors, CMV status was unknown and possibly confounded expanded clonotype changes.

For this clonotype: Its target is unknown.

The CDR3 has 16 amino acids. Trimming pared 2 bases from V and 5 bases from J, leaving 18 bases between. Germline lookup yields CDR1 DFQATT and CDR2 SNEGSKA (reference sequence). Then a second PCR, running roughly 7 to 11 cycles, was carried out with a sample-barcoded 5' primer and a J-beta primer mix. TCRdb re-called the 5' RACE reads through MiXCR, storing one row per CDR3 protein. The sample consists of around 800,000 distinct CDR3 sequences, around two fifths of them appearing once. The receptor was isolated from a man aged 55-75 years in good health. Sequenced sample: blood. The V call is TRBV20-1, the J call TRBJ2-2, with D possibly being TRBD1 or TRBD2 (5 bases each). DNA of the CDR3: TGCAGTGCTAGATGGTGGCAGGGACGGACAACCGGGGAGCTGTTTTTT. This codes for CSARWWQGRTTGELFF.